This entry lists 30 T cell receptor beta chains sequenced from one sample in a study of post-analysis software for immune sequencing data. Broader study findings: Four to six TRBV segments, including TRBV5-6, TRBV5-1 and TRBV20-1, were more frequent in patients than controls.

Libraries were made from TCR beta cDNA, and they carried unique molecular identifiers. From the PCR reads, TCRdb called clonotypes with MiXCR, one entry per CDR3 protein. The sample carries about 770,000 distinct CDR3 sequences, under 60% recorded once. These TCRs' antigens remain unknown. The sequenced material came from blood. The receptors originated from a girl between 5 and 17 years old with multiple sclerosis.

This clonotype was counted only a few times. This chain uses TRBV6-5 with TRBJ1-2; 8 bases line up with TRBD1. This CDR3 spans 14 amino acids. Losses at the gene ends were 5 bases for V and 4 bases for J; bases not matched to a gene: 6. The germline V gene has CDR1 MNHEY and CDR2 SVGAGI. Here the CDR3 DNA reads TGTGCCAGCAGTACCCGACAGGGGCTCTATGGCTACACCTTC. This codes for CASSTRQGLYGYTF.

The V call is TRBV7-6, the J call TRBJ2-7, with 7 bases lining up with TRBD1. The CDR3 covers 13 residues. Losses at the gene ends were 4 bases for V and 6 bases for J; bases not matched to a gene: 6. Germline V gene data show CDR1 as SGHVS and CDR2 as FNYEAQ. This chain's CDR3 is CASSSRQGSEQYF. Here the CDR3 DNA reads TGTGCCAGCAGCTCCCGACAGGGCAGCGAGCAGTACTTC.

The DNA of the CDR3 is TGCAGTGGTAAAACCAGGGTTGGTTCCTACGAGCAGTACTTC. It encodes CSGKTRVGSYEQYF. The J gene is TRBJ2-5, the V gene TRBV20-1; TRBD1 is a possible D gene (5 bases). The DNA end favors TRBJ2-7, so the J call may be wrong. The CDR3 runs to 14 residues. CDR1 and CDR2 from the germline V gene are DFQATT and SNEGSKA (reference sequence).

This CDR3 is CASKRGGRYNEQFF. DNA for the CDR3: TGTGCCAGCAAGCGAGGCGGCCGCTACAATGAGCAGTTCTTC. The chain links TRBV27 to TRBJ2-1; no reliable D call. The germline CDR1 and CDR2 sequences are MNHEY and SMNVEV (reference sequence). This CDR3 contains 14 residues. The V and J ends lost 7 bases and 3 bases respectively, with 13 bases between them.

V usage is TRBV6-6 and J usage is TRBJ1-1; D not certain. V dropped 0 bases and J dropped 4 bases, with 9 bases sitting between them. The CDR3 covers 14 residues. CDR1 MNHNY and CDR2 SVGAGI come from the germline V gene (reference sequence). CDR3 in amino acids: CASSYSGLGTEAFF. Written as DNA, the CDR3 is TGTGCCAGCAGTTACTCGGGCCTCGGCACTGAAGCTTTCTTT.

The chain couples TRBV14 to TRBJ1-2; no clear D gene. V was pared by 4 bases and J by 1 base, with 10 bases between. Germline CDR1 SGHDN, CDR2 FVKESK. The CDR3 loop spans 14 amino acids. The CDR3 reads CASSPVGFNYGYTF. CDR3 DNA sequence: TGTGCCAGCAGCCCAGTGGGGTTTAACTATGGCTACACCTTC.

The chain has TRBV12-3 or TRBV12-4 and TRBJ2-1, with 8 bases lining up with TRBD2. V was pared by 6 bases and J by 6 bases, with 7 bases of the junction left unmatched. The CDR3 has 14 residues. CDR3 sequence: CASRVVAGINEQFF. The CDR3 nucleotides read TGTGCCAGCAGGGTGGTAGCGGGAATCAATGAGCAGTTCTTC.

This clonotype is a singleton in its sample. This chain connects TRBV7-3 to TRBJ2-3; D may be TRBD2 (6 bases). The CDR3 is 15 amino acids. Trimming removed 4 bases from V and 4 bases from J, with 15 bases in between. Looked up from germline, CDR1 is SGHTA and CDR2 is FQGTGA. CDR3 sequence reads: CASSSRAGRSDTQYF. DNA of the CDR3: TGTGCCAGCAGCTCCCGGGCGGGAAGGTCAGATACGCAGTATTTT.

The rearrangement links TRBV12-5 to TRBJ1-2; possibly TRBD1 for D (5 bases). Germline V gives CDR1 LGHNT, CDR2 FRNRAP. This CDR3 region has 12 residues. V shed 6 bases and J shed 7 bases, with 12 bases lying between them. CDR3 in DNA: TGTGCTAGTGGACTTCCAGGGATTGGCTACACCTTC. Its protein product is CASGLPGIGYTF. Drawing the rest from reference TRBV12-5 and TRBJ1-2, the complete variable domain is DARVTQTPRHKVTEMGQEVTMRCQPILGHNTVFWYRQTMMQGLELLAYFRNRAPLDDSGMPKDRFSAEMPDATLATLKIQPSEPRDSAVYFCASGLPGIGYTFGSGTRLTVV.

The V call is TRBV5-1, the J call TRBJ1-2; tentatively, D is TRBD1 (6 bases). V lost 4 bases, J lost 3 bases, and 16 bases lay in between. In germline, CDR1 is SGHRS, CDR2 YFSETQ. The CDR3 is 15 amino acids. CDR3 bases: TGCGCCAGCAGCCGTGCGATGGGGGCTGACTATGGCTACACCTTC. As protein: CASSRAMGADYGYTF.

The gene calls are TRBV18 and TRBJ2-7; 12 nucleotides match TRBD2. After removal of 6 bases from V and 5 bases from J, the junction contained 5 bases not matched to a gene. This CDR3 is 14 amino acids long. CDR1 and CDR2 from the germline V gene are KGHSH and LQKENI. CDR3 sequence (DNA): TGTGCCAGCTCGACTAGCGGGAGTCCCCACGAGCAGTACTTC. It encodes CASSTSGSPHEQYF.

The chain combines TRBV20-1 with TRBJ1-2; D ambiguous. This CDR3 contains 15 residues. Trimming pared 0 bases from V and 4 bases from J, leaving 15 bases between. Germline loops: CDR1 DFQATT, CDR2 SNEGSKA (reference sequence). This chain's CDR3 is CSAREGSGLRYGYTF. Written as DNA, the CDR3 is TGCAGTGCTAGAGAGGGTAGTGGGCTGCGCTATGGCTACACCTTC.

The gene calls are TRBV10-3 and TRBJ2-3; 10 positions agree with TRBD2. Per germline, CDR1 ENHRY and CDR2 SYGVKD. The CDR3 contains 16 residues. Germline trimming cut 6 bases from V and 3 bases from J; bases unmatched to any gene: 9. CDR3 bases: TGTGCCATCAGCGCCCAGAGTAGCGGGGGGACAGATACGCAGTATTTT. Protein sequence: CAISAQSSGGTDTQYF.

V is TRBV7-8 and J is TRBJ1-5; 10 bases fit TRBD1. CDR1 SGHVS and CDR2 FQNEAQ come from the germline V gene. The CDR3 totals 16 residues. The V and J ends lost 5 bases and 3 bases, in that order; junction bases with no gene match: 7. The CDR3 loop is CASSPEGQGFNQPQHF. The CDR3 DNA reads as TGTGCCAGCAGCCCGGAGGGACAGGGGTTCAATCAGCCCCAGCATTTT.

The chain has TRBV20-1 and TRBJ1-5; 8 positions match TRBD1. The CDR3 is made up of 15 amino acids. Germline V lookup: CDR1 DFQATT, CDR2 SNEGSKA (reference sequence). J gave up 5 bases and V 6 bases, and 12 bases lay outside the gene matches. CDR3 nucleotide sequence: TGCAGTGCCGAGAGACCGGGACAGGACTATCAGCCCCAGCATTTT. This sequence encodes CSAERPGQDYQPQHF.

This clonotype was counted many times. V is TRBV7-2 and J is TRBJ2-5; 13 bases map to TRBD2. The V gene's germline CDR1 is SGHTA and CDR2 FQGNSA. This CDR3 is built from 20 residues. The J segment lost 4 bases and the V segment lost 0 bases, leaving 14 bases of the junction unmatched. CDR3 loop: CASSLASTRTSGRYGETQYF. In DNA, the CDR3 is TGTGCCAGCAGCTTAGCATCGACCCGGACTAGCGGGAGATATGGAGAGACCCAGTACTTC.

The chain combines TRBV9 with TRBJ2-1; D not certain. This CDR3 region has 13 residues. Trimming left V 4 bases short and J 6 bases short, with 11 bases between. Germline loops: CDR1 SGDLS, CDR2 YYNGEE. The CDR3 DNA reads TGTGCCAGCAGCCCCAGCACCACCAATGAGCAGTTCTTC. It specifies CASSPSTTNEQFF.

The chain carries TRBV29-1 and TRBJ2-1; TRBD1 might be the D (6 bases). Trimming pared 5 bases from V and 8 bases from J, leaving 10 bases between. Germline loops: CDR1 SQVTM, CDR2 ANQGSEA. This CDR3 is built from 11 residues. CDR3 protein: CSVPRGYEQFF. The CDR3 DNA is TGCAGCGTTCCCAGGGGTTATGAGCAGTTCTTC.

CDR3 coding DNA: TGCAGCGTTGAACTAGCGGGGTACGAGCAGTACTTC. Translation: CSVELAGYEQYF. The genes are TRBV29-1 and TRBJ2-4; 9 bases are shared with TRBD2. Matching the DNA end better, TRBJ2-7 makes the J call doubtful. The CDR3 loop spans 12 amino acids. Germline loops: CDR1 SQVTM, CDR2 ANQGSEA.

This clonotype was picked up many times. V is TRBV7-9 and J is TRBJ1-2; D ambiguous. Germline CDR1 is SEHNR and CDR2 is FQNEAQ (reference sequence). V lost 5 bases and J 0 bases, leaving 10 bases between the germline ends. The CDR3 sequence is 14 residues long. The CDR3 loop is CASSLQSPNYGYTF. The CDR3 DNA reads TGTGCCAGCAGCCTACAATCACCTAACTATGGCTACACCTTC.

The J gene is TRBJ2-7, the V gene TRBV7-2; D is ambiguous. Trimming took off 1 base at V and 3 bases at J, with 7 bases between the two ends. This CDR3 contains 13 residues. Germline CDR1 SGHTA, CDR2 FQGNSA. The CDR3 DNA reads TGTGCCAGCAGCTTAGATGTGAACTACGAGCAGTACTTC. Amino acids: CASSLDVNYEQYF.

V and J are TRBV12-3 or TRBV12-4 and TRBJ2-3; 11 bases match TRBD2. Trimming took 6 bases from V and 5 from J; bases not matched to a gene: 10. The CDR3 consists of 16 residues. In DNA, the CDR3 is TGTGCCAGCAGCCCCACACTAGCGGGAGAGGTAGATACGCAGTATTTT. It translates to CASSPTLAGEVDTQYF.

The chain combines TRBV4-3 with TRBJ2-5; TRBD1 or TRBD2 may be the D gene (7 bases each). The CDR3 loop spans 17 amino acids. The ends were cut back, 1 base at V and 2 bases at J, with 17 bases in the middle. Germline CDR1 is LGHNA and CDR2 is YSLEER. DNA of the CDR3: TGCGCCAGCAGCCAAGGCCACCCAGGGGGGGATCAAGAGACCCAGTACTTC. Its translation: CASSQGHPGGDQETQYF.

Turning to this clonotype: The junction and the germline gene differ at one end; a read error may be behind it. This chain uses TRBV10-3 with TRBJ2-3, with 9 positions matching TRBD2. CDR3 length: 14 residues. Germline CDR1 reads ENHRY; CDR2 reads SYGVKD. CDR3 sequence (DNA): TGCGCCATCAGTGGTGGCGGGAGGGCAGATACGCAGTATTTT. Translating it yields CAISGGGRADTQYF.

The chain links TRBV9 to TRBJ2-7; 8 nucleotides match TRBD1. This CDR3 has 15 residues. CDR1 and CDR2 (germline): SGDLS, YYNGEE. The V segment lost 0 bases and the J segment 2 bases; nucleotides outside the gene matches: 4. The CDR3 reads CASSVEGTGPYEQYF. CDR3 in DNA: TGTGCCAGCAGCGTAGAAGGGACAGGCCCCTACGAGCAGTACTTC.

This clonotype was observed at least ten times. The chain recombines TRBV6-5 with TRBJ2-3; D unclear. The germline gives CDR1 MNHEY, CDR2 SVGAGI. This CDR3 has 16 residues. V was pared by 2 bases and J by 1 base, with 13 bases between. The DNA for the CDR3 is TGTGCCAGCAGTTACGGGATGGGGATTGGCACAGATACGCAGTATTTT. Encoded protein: CASSYGMGIGTDTQYF.

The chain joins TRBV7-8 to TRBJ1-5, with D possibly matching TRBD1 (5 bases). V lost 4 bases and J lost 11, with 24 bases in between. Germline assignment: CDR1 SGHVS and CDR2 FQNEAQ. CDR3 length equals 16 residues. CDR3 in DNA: TGTGCCAGCAGCTACGTCCTCGGGGGACGGGATCAATCCCAGCATTTT. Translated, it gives CASSYVLGGRDQSQHF.

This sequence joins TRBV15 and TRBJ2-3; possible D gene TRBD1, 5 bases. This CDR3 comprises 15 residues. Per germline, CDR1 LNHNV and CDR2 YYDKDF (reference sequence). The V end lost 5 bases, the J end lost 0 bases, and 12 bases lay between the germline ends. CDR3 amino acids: CATSPWAGSTDTQYF. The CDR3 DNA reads TGTGCCACCAGCCCCTGGGCAGGGAGCACAGATACGCAGTATTTT.

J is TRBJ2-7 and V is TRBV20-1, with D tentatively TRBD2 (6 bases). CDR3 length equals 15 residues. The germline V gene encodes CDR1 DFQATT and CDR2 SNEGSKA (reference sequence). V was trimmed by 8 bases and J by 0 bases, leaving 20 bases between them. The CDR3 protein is CSTARGLPSSYEQYF. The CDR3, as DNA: TGCAGTACTGCGAGGGGACTCCCTAGCTCCTACGAGCAGTACTTC.

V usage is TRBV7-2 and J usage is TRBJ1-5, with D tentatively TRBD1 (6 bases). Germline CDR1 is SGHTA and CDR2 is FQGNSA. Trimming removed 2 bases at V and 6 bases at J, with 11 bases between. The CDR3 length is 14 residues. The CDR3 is CASSLTGIGQPQHF. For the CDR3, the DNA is TGTGCCAGCAGCTTAACAGGGATAGGTCAGCCCCAGCATTTT. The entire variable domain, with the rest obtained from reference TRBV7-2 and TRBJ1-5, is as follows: GAGVSQSPSNKVTEKGKDVELRCDPISGHTALYWYRQSLGQGLEFLIYFQGNSAPDKSGLPSDRFSAERTGGSVSTLTIQRTQQEDSAVYLCASSLTGIGQPQHFGDGTRLSIL.